This T cell receptor (beta chain) appears in the sequencing data of a study of CD8 T cells in Susac syndrome. There are 13 residues in the CDR3. Trimming removed 1 base at V and 5 bases at J, with 11 bases between. Germline CDR1 is SQVTM and CDR2 is ANQGSEA. Random hexamers primed reverse transcription of about 0.5 to 1 ug RNA. TCRdb used MiXCR to reprocess the immunoSEQ multiplex PCR reads, holding one entry per CDR3 protein. The data hold about 130,000 distinct CDR3 sequences, with just under 95% observed a single time. The clonotype was recovered from a human donor with Susac syndrome. V and J are TRBV29-1 and TRBJ1-2, with D possibly TRBD1 on 5 matching bases. Sequenced input: CD8+ T cells from PBMCs. CDR3 amino acids: CSVEGRAEYGYTF. The CDR3 region has the DNA TGCAGCGTTGAAGGCAGGGCGGAGTATGGCTACACCTTC.